In this sample, the clone carrying this T cell receptor (beta chain) turned up once. In the original processing: How many nucleated cells were present was estimated from reference gene primer amplification. The protocol was immunoSEQ multiplex PCR, while the TCRdb copy is restricted to in-frame clones and leaves out a portion. D and trimming come from the DNA, and the V and J calls and clone size come from that table. This sample yields roughly 330,000 clones, of which about 86% are seen a single time; roughly 1.1% belongs to the top ten. The data belong to a study of blood T cell repertoires in COVID-19. Sequencing input: peripheral blood. This sequence originates from a woman in her 50s with acute or convalescent COVID-19.

The CDR3 DNA sequence: TGTGCCAGCAGCTTGGTCAGGACTAGCGGGAGGGCCTCCTACAATGAGCAGTTCTTC. Translation gives CASSLVRTSGRASYNEQFF. The chain joins TRBV5-4 to TRBJ2-1, with TRBD2 matching over 15 bases. The CDR3 runs to 19 residues. V dropped 0 bases and J dropped 0; count of bases not matched to a gene: 4. Germline V gene sequence: CDR1 SGHNT, CDR2 YYREEE (reference sequence).